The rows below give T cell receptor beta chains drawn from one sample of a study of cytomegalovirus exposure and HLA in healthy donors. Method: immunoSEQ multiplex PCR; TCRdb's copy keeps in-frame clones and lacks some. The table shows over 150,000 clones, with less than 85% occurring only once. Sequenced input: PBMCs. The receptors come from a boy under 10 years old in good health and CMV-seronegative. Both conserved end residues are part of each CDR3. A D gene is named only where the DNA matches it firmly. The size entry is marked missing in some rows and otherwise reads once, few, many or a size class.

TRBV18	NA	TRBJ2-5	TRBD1	TGTGCCAGCTCACGGACAGGGCGCCAAGAGACCCAGTACTTC	CASSRTGRQETQYF
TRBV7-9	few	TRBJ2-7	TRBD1	TGTGCCAGCAGCGGACAGGCTCCATCCTACGAGCAGTACTTC	CASSGQAPSYEQYF
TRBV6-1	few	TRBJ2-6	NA	TGTGCCAGCAGTGAAGAGGTCGGGAGACAGCTTGGTACTGCTGGGGCCAACGTCCTGACTTTC	CASSEEVGRQLGTAGANVLTF
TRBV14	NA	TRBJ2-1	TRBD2	TGTGCCAGCAGTCCTCCGGGACTAGCGGCCTACAATGAGCAGTTCTTC	CASSPPGLAAYNEQFF
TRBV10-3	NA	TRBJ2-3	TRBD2	TGTGCCATCAATTCCGGGAGGGCCGATACGCAGTATTTT	CAINSGRADTQYF
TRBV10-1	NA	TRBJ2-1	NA	TGCGCCAGCAGTGATGCAGCCTACAATGAGCAGTTCTTC	CASSDAAYNEQFF
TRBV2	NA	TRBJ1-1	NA	TGTGCCAGCACTCGGGGGTCCCTCCCTGAAGCTTTCTTT	CASTRGSLPEAFF
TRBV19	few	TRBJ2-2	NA	TGTGCCAGTAGTATCGCCGGAGGAGCCGGGGAGCTGTTTTTT	CASSIAGGAGELFF
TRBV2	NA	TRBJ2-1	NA	TGTGCCAGCAGTGTCGAGGGCAATGAGCAGTTCTTC	CASSVEGNEQFF
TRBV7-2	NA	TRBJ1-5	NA	TGTGCCAGCAGCTTAATTTCGGGAATCCACAATCAGCCCCAGCATTTT	CASSLISGIHNQPQHF
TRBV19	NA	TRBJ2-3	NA	TGTGCCAGTAGTAGCGGGGGCGCGGATACGCAGTATTTT	CASSSGGADTQYF
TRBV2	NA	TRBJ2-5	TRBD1	TGTGCCAGCAGTGAAGGGGGACAGGGTAGGGAGACCCAGTACTTC	CASSEGGQGRETQYF
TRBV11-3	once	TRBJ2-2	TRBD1	TGTGCCAGCAGCTTATCCGACAGGGCTTTAACCGGGGAGCTGTTTTTT	CASSLSDRALTGELFF
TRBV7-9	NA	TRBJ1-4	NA	TGTGCCAGCAGCCGCGGGGGCTCCGAAAAACTGTTTTTT	CASSRGGSEKLFF
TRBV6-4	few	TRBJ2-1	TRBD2	TGTGCCAGCAGTGACTCGACTAGCGGGAGCAATGAGCAGTTCTTC	CASSDSTSGSNEQFF
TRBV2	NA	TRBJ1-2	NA	TGTGCCAGCAGTGAGGGCAGGGAGGTCGATGGCTACACCTTC	CASSEGREVDGYTF
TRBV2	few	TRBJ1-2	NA	TGTGCCAGCACCCCCCGGGGGGCAGGGCGTGACTACACCTTC	CASTPRGAGRDYTF
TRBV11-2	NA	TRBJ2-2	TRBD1	TGTGCCAGCAGTCCATATGACCCAGGGGGCCGTCGCACCGGGGAGCTGTTTTTT	CASSPYDPGGRRTGELFF